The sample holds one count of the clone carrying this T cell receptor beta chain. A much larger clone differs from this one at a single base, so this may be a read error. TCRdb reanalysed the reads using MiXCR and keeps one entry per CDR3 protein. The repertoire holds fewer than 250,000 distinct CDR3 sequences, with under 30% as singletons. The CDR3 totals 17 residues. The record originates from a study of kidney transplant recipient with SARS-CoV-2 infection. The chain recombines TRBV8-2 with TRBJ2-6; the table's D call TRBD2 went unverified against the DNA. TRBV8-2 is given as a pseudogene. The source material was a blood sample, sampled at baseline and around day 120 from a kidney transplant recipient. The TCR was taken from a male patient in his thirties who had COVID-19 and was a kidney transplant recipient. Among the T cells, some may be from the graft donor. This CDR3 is CGTKARLTQSRANVLTF. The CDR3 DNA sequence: TGTGGCACGAAGGCTAGGCTAACACAAAGTCGGGCCAACGTCCTGACTTTC.